The present T cell receptor beta chain was sequenced within a study of Graves' ophthalmopathy and Graves' hyperthyroidism. Amplification of TCR beta CDR3 regions used RNA transcripts. Investigators did first-round RT-PCR with HTBI primers, then second-round multiplex PCR. Each CDR3 protein gets one entry after TCRdb re-called the multiplex PCR reads with MiXCR. The sample holds under 250,000 distinct CDR3 sequences, about a fifth seen once. Trimming at V came to 4 bases and at J to 5 bases, leaving 4 bases not matched to a gene. Germline CDR1 reads MGHRA; CDR2 reads YSYEKL. The CDR3 has 16 residues. The sequencing sample was made of peripheral blood. The V call is TRBV4-1, the J call TRBJ2-5; 16 bases are shared with TRBD2. The sequence was collected from a woman aged 45-65 years with Graves' ophthalmopathy. CDR3 DNA: TGCGCCAGCAGCCCGGGACTAGCGGGAGGGCCGGAGACCCAGTACTTC. This gives the protein CASSPGLAGGPETQYF.